This entry lists 28 T cell receptor beta chains sequenced from one sample in a study of OX40 agonist ivuxolimab in advanced cancers. TCRdb keeps only in-frame clones here, not all; method: immunoSEQ multiplex PCR. The table has about 73,000 clones, about 92% seen once; the top ten hold more than 8.5%. The input for sequencing was CD4+ or CD8+ T cells sorted from blood, taken in a trial of the OX40 agonist ivuxolimab. Receptors were obtained from an adult with an advanced solid tumor such as melanoma, head and neck, liver or kidney cancer.

The chain couples TRBV14 to TRBJ1-1; D remains ambiguous. Germline V lookup: CDR1 SGHDN, CDR2 FVKESK. With 5 bases removed from V and 0 bases from J, the gap between germline ends came to 7 bases. This CDR3 is built from 13 residues. The CDR3, as DNA: TGTGCCAGCAGCTATCAGATGAACACTGAAGCTTTCTTT. Amino acid sequence: CASSYQMNTEAFF.

The gene calls are TRBV7-9 and TRBJ2-5; D unclear. The length of the CDR3 is 14 residues. V was shortened by 2 bases and J by 2 bases, with 9 bases between the two germline ends. CDR1 and CDR2 (germline): SEHNR, FQNEAQ (reference sequence). The CDR3 reads CASSLPGSQETQYF. DNA of the CDR3: TGTGCCAGCAGCTTACCGGGTTCGCAAGAGACCCAGTACTTC.

This rearrangement joins TRBV29-1 to TRBJ2-3; D call uncertain. The CDR3 covers 11 residues. CDR1 is SQVTM, CDR2 ANQGSEA, per germline. With 8 bases removed from V and 8 bases from J, the gap between germline ends came to 14 bases. Here the CDR3 DNA reads TGCAGCCTCCCCAACGAAGGTACGCAGTATTTT. This sequence encodes CSLPNEGTQYF.

This chain links TRBV11-1 with TRBJ1-1; 7 positions agree with TRBD1. Germline CDR1 and CDR2: SGHAT and FQDESV (reference sequence). This CDR3 comprises 15 residues. Losses at the gene ends were 1 base for V and 4 bases for J; bases not matched to a gene: 6. The CDR3, as DNA: TGTGCCAGCAGCTTAGATACAGGGGAAGGCACTGAAGCTTTCTTT. Translated, it gives CASSLDTGEGTEAFF.

This chain joins TRBV4-3 and TRBJ1-1; TRBD1 is a possible D gene (5 bases). The CDR3 runs 14 residues. In germline, CDR1 is LGHNA, CDR2 YSLEER. Trimming took 1 base from V and 6 from J, leaving 12 bases between them. CDR3 coding DNA: TGCGCCAGCAGCCAAGCTCAGGGAAACCCTGAAGCTTTCTTT. As protein: CASSQAQGNPEAFF.

This chain joins TRBV4-3 and TRBJ1-1; 8 bases are a match to TRBD1. CDR3 size: 17 residues. Germline V CDR1 and CDR2: LGHNA, YSLEER. V trimming: 3 bases; J trimming: 5 bases; junction bases outside the gene matches: 14. The CDR3, as DNA: TGCGCCAGCAGCCAGCAGAGGACAGGGCGGGTGGGGACTGAAGCTTTCTTT. Its translation is CASSQQRTGRVGTEAFF.

The rearrangement links TRBV6-6 to TRBJ2-7, with D tentatively TRBD1 or TRBD2 (5 bases each). Germline V CDR1 and CDR2: MNHNY, SVGAGI (reference sequence). This CDR3 spans 15 amino acids. Trimming took 6 bases from V and 2 from J, leaving 17 bases between them. This chain's CDR3 is CASSLLGDPTYEQYF. The DNA for the CDR3 is TGTGCCAGCAGCTTACTGGGGGACCCAACCTACGAGCAGTACTTC.

This clone appeared a single time. This chain joins TRBV2 and TRBJ2-3; D is uncertain. The V gene lost 5 bases and the J gene lost 2 bases, with 17 bases spanning the gap. The CDR3 runs to 16 residues. Germline V lookup: CDR1 SNHLY, CDR2 FYNNEI. The CDR3 is CASSQVPEGNTDTQYF. CDR3 coding DNA: TGTGCCAGCAGTCAGGTGCCGGAAGGTAACACAGATACGCAGTATTTT.

This clone has a single count. V gene TRBV5-1 combines with J gene TRBJ2-7; tentatively, D is TRBD1 (6 bases). The CDR3 totals 13 residues. V lost 4 bases, J lost 4 bases, and 12 bases lay in between. Germline CDR1 is SGHRS and CDR2 is YFSETQ. The CDR3 DNA reads as TGCGCCAGCAGCGTAACGAGGGGGTACGAGCAGTACTTC. Its translation is CASSVTRGYEQYF. Variable domain in full (rest from reference TRBV5-1 and TRBJ2-7): KAGVTQTPRYLIKTRGQQVTLSCSPISGHRSVSWYQQTPGQGLQFLFEYFSETQRNKGNFPGRFSGRQFSNSRSEMNVSTLELGDSALYLCASSVTRGYEQYFGPGTRLTVT.

V usage is TRBV7-9 and J usage is TRBJ1-1; D is unresolved. Germline V CDR1 and CDR2: SEHNR, FQNEAQ (reference sequence). The ends were cut back, 0 bases at V and 8 bases at J, with 7 bases in the middle. This CDR3 is built from 12 residues. This chain's CDR3 is CASSLAPREAFF. CDR3 nucleotide sequence: TGTGCCAGCAGCTTAGCCCCCCGGGAAGCTTTCTTT.

The genes are TRBV11-3 and TRBJ2-5; 9 bases fit TRBD1. The CDR3 covers 14 residues. After removal of 5 bases from V and 3 bases from J, the junction contained 4 bases not matched to a gene. Germline V lookup: CDR1 SGHNT, CDR2 YENEEA. The CDR3 protein is CASSIGTGKETQYF. CDR3 coding DNA: TGTGCCAGCAGCATCGGGACAGGGAAAGAGACCCAGTACTTC. Full variable domain (missing parts from reference TRBV11-3 and TRBJ2-5): EAGVVQSPRYKIIEKKQPVAFWCNPISGHNTLYWYLQNLGQGPELLIRYENEEAVDDSQLPKDRFSAERLKGVDSTLKIQPAELGDSAVYLCASSIGTGKETQYFGPGTRLLVL.

J is TRBJ2-3 and V is TRBV9; D unresolved. Germline CDR1 and CDR2: SGDLS and YYNGEE. The length of the CDR3 is 11 residues. The V gene lost 4 bases and the J gene lost 5 bases, with 5 bases spanning the gap. For the CDR3, the DNA is TGTGCCAGCAGCCGCGGAGATACGCAGTATTTT. Translating gives CASSRGDTQYF.

The rearrangement links TRBV7-9 to TRBJ2-1, with a weak D call TRBD1 (6 bases). CDR1 SEHNR and CDR2 FQNEAQ come from the germline V gene (reference sequence). The CDR3 is 15 residues long. V dropped 5 bases and J dropped 0 bases, with 11 bases sitting between them. The CDR3: CASSPDRSSYNEQFF. CDR3 nucleotides: TGTGCCAGCAGCCCGGACAGAAGCTCCTACAATGAGCAGTTCTTC.

The chain employs TRBV6-1 and TRBJ2-7; TRBD2 matches at 8 bases. The CDR3 runs 14 residues. Germline loops: CDR1 MNHNS, CDR2 SASEGT. The trim removed 6 bases at V and 2 bases at J, leaving 6 bases unmatched. The CDR3 region is CASSLGGDTYEQYF. CDR3 nucleotides: TGTGCCAGCAGCCTCGGGGGGGACACCTACGAGCAGTACTTC.

V and J are TRBV29-1 and TRBJ1-1, with no clear D. CDR3 length equals 11 residues. Germline CDR1 SQVTM, CDR2 ANQGSEA. V shed 7 bases and J shed 3 bases, with 9 bases lying between them. The CDR3 reads CSAPADTEAFF. The CDR3 DNA follows: TGCAGCGCCCCCGCGGACACTGAAGCTTTCTTT.

In this sample, this clone turned up once. The gene calls are TRBV7-9 and TRBJ1-3; TRBD1 might be the D (5 bases). The CDR3 sequence is 17 residues long. The V end was cut by 3 bases, the J end by 0 bases, with 15 bases between. Germline V gene sequence: CDR1 SEHNR, CDR2 FQNEAQ (reference sequence). This CDR3 is CASSFPLDSYSGNTIYF. The DNA for the CDR3 is TGTGCCAGCAGCTTTCCGCTAGACAGTTACTCTGGAAACACCATATATTTT. The full variable domain, completed using reference TRBV7-9 and TRBJ1-3, is DTGVSQNPRHKITKRGQNVTFRCDPISEHNRLYWYRQTLGQGPEFLTYFQNEAQLEKSRLLSDRFSAERPKGSFSTLEIQRTEQGDSAMYLCASSFPLDSYSGNTIYFGEGSWLTVV.

A few counts support this clone. The chain couples TRBV27 to TRBJ1-1; no clear D gene. The V end lost 2 bases, the J end lost 0 bases, and 4 bases lay between the germline ends. The length of the CDR3 is 13 residues. Per germline, CDR1 MNHEY and CDR2 SMNVEV (reference sequence). The CDR3 protein is CASSLLMNTEAFF. The CDR3 DNA reads as TGTGCCAGCAGTTTACTGATGAACACTGAAGCTTTCTTT.

This chain uses TRBV18 with TRBJ1-5, with a tentative D call TRBD1 (5 bases). This CDR3 region has 15 residues. Germline V gives CDR1 KGHSH, CDR2 LQKENI. V shed 1 base and J shed 3 bases, with 10 bases lying between them. As DNA, the CDR3 is TGTGCCAGCTCACCACATGACAGTTACAATCAGCCCCAGCATTTT. It translates to CASSPHDSYNQPQHF.

The chain is built from TRBV27 and TRBJ2-3, with D possibly matching TRBD1 (6 bases). Germline CDR1 reads MNHEY; CDR2 reads SMNVEV (reference sequence). This CDR3 region has 15 residues. The V end lost 5 bases, the J end lost 2 bases, and 14 bases lay between the germline ends. The DNA of the CDR3 is TGTGCCAGCAGTCTATGGGACACCTACACAGATACGCAGTATTTT. This translates into CASSLWDTYTDTQYF.

In this sample, this clone turned up once. The genes are TRBV9 and TRBJ2-3; TRBD2 aligns across 12 bases. The CDR3 extends over 20 amino acids. Germline V gene lookup returns CDR1 SGDLS and CDR2 YYNGEE. J was trimmed by 7 bases and V by 4 bases; bases with no gene match: 22. The CDR3 nucleotides read TGTGCCAGCAGCCTTCCCTCGACTAGCGGGGGTCACGCTCCAGATAATACGCAGTATTTT. Translated, it gives CASSLPSTSGGHAPDNTQYF.

This chain joins TRBV6-5 and TRBJ2-5, with D perhaps matching TRBD1 or TRBD2 (5 bases each). Germline CDR1 and CDR2: MNHEY and SVGAGI. The length of the CDR3 is 14 residues. Trimming left V 4 bases short and J 0 bases short, with 9 bases between. The CDR3 DNA follows: TGTGCCAGCAGTTTTCAGGGACACCAAGAGACCCAGTACTTC. Its translation: CASSFQGHQETQYF.

The chain recombines TRBV29-1 with TRBJ2-7; 8 bases line up with TRBD2. CDR3 length: 15 amino acids. V trimming: 0 bases; J trimming: 2 bases; junction bases outside the gene matches: 6. Germline assignment: CDR1 SQVTM and CDR2 ANQGSEA. The CDR3 protein is CSVEEVAGLPYEQYF. As DNA, the CDR3 is TGCAGCGTTGAAGAAGTAGCGGGGCTTCCCTACGAGCAGTACTTC.

J is TRBJ2-5 and V is TRBV27; perhaps TRBD2 as D (6 bases). Gene TRBJ2-7 matches the end of the DNA better, so the J call may be wrong. CDR3 length: 16 residues. The germline V gene has CDR1 MNHEY and CDR2 SMNVEV (reference sequence). This CDR3 is CASSFLNCEGLHEQYF. The CDR3 bases are TGTGCCAGCAGTTTTTTGAATTGTGAGGGACTGCACGAGCAGTACTTC.

J is TRBJ2-7 and V is TRBV7-2; 7 bases match TRBD1. CDR1 and CDR2 (germline): SGHTA, FQGNSA. The CDR3 runs 15 residues. J gave up 0 bases and V 7 bases, and 9 bases lay outside the gene matches. This CDR3 is CASIDPGQYSYEQYF. In DNA, the CDR3 is TGTGCCAGCATCGATCCGGGACAGTACTCCTACGAGCAGTACTTC.

The V and J genes are TRBV9 and TRBJ2-2, with D perhaps being TRBD1 or TRBD2 (5 bases each). Germline V gene sequence: CDR1 SGDLS, CDR2 YYNGEE. This CDR3 spans 17 amino acids. Trimming cost V 4 bases and J 0 bases, with 16 bases left between them. This chain's CDR3 is CASSQPRDAANTGELFF. The CDR3 coding sequence is TGTGCCAGCAGCCAACCCCGGGACGCCGCGAACACCGGGGAGCTGTTTTTT.

The gene calls are TRBV27 and TRBJ2-3, with D unclear. Germline lookup yields CDR1 MNHEY and CDR2 SMNVEV (reference sequence). The CDR3 loop spans 14 amino acids. V lost 2 bases, J lost 2 bases, and 8 bases lay in between. The CDR3 bases are TGTGCCAGCAGTTTAACCCTACCCACAGATACGCAGTATTTT. Encoded protein: CASSLTLPTDTQYF.

The chain uses TRBV2 and TRBJ1-6; D gene ambiguous. The CDR3 consists of 17 residues. Germline CDR1 reads SNHLY; CDR2 reads FYNNEI. With 6 bases removed from V and 4 bases from J, the gap between germline ends came to 19 bases. The CDR3 DNA sequence: TGTGCCAGCAGCCAGTCCGACACCCCTTGGTATAATTCACCCCTCCACTTT. Translating gives CASSQSDTPWYNSPLHF.

A remark on this clone: Other nucleotide sequences in the sample specify the same CDR3. V and J are TRBV19 and TRBJ1-2; tentatively, D is TRBD1 (5 bases). The CDR3 length is 12 residues. Per germline, CDR1 LNHDA and CDR2 SQIVND (reference sequence). Trimming pared 3 bases from V and 8 bases from J, leaving 10 bases between. The CDR3 DNA follows: TGTGCCAGTAGTATGGGGGGGTACGGCTACACCTTC. As protein: CASSMGGYGYTF. Filled out from reference TRBV19 and TRBJ1-2, the complete variable domain reads DGGITQSPKYLFRKEGQNVTLSCEQNLNHDAMYWYRQDPGQGLRLIYYSQIVNDFQKGDIAEGYSVSREKKESFPLTVTSAQKNPTAFYLCASSMGGYGYTFGSGTRLTVV.